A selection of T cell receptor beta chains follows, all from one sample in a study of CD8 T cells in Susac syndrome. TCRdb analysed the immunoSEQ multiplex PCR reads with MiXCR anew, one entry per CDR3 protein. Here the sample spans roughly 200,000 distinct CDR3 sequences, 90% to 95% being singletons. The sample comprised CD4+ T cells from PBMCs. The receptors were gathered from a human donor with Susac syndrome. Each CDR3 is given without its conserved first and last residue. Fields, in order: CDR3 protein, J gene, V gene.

CDR3aa: SASSPGGPLYNSPLH
j_gene: TRBJ1-6
v_gene: TRBV20-1

CDR3aa: ASSQQGLNYGYT
j_gene: TRBJ1-2
v_gene: TRBV3-1

CDR3aa: SVGAREGHTF
j_gene: TRBJ2-1
v_gene: TRBV29-1

CDR3aa: SAKTLTSGTTDTQY
j_gene: TRBJ2-3
v_gene: TRBV20-1

CDR3aa: SVGHGSSYNEQF
j_gene: TRBJ2-1
v_gene: TRBV29-1

CDR3aa: ASSVGGSSYEQY
j_gene: TRBJ2-7
v_gene: TRBV12-3/TRBV12-4

CDR3aa: ASSSDGAYGYT
j_gene: TRBJ1-2
v_gene: TRBV7-3

CDR3aa: ASSLTPQGYNEQF
j_gene: TRBJ2-1
v_gene: TRBV5-6

CDR3aa: ASSHPFPWVNYNEQF
j_gene: TRBJ2-1
v_gene: TRBV5-1

CDR3aa: ASTPRETSNQPQH
j_gene: TRBJ1-5
v_gene: TRBV23-1

CDR3aa: ASSFRGQGDYEQY
j_gene: TRBJ2-7
v_gene: TRBV7-2

CDR3aa: ATPKRARGRTQGGYT
j_gene: TRBJ1-2
v_gene: TRBV12-3/TRBV12-4

CDR3aa: ASSFNGGRTDTQY
j_gene: TRBJ2-3
v_gene: TRBV7-3

CDR3aa: ASSLTETSNQPQH
j_gene: TRBJ1-5
v_gene: TRBV12-3/TRBV12-4

CDR3aa: ASSLGGVSSTDTQY
j_gene: TRBJ2-3
v_gene: TRBV11-2

CDR3aa: ASSYRAGAGNTEAF
j_gene: TRBJ1-1
v_gene: TRBV6-2/TRBV6-3

CDR3aa: ASRGPDLTGELF
j_gene: TRBJ2-2
v_gene: TRBV7-6

CDR3aa: ASSPDHNYGYT
j_gene: TRBJ1-2
v_gene: TRBV14

CDR3aa: ASSEGLAGGRLAKNIQY
j_gene: TRBJ2-4
v_gene: TRBV2

CDR3aa: SASVSGNQPQH
j_gene: TRBJ1-5
v_gene: TRBV20-1

CDR3aa: SASLVGGETQY
j_gene: TRBJ2-5
v_gene: TRBV29-1

CDR3aa: SVGTLTEAF
j_gene: TRBJ1-1
v_gene: TRBV29-1

CDR3aa: SAIPRSYGYT
j_gene: TRBJ1-2
v_gene: TRBV20-1

CDR3aa: SANRINEQF
j_gene: TRBJ2-1
v_gene: TRBV20-1

CDR3aa: ASSRDRYTGELF
j_gene: TRBJ2-2
v_gene: TRBV18

CDR3aa: ASSPRDRVGEAF
j_gene: TRBJ1-1
v_gene: TRBV3-1

CDR3aa: ASSYRVGEGYT
j_gene: TRBJ1-2
v_gene: TRBV7-9

CDR3aa: ASSPGTALNEQY
j_gene: TRBJ2-7
v_gene: TRBV18

CDR3aa: ASSFSAGADEQY
j_gene: TRBJ2-7
v_gene: TRBV12-3/TRBV12-4

CDR3aa: ASSYTPQGSYEQY
j_gene: TRBJ2-7
v_gene: TRBV6-6

CDR3aa: ASSYSRQDFKNIQY
j_gene: TRBJ2-4
v_gene: TRBV6-6

CDR3aa: ASSFLDREYSPLH
j_gene: TRBJ1-6
v_gene: TRBV12-3/TRBV12-4

CDR3aa: ASSQEGQRTF
j_gene: TRBJ1-1
v_gene: TRBV3-1

CDR3aa: ASSSGTSGNTIY
j_gene: TRBJ1-3
v_gene: TRBV7-9

CDR3aa: ASSPLGANEQF
j_gene: TRBJ2-1
v_gene: TRBV18

CDR3aa: AWSGKNSPLH
j_gene: TRBJ1-6
v_gene: TRBV30

CDR3aa: ASSRGLAGQTQY
j_gene: TRBJ2-5
v_gene: TRBV6-5